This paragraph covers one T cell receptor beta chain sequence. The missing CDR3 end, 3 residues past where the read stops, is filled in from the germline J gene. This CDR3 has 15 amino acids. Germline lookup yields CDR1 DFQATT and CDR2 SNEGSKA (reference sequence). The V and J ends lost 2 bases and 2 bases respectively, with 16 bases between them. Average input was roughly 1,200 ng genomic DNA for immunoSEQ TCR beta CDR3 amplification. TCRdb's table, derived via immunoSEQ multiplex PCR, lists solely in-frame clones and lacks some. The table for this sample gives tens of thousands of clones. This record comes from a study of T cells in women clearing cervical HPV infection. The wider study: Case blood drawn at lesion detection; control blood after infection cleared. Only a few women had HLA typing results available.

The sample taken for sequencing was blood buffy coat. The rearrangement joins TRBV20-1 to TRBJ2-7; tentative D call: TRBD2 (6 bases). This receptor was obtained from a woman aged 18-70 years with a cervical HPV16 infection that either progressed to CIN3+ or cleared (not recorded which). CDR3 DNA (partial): TGCAGTGCTAGACCCATCACTAGCTTTCCCTACGAG. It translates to CSARPITSFPYE. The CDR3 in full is CSARPITSFPYEQYF.